The entry that follows covers one T cell receptor beta chain sequence. The protocol was immunoSEQ multiplex PCR, while the TCRdb copy is restricted to in-frame clones and leaves out a portion. The sample carries 95,000 to 110,000 clones, approximately 79% recorded once. The data belong to a study of T cell clones after liver transplantation. About the study: Without induction therapy, subjects received standard immunosuppression until 12-24 months post-transplant. Blood was drawn pre-transplant, before withdrawal, and after full or failed withdrawal.

Germline lookup yields CDR1 SEHNR and CDR2 FQNEAQ (reference sequence). The CDR3 is 14 residues long. The V end lost 3 bases, the J end lost 6 bases, and 11 bases lay between the germline ends. The sequences come from CD4+ T cells from blood, collected around 48 months after liver transplant. The chain links TRBV7-9 to TRBJ2-2; D tentatively reads TRBD1 or TRBD2 (5 bases each). The sequence derives from a human patient who received a liver transplant. Part of the T cells may come from the graft donor. CDR3 in DNA: TGTGCCAGCAGCTTCGCTAGCAGGGCCGGGGAGCTGTTTTTT. As protein: CASSFASRAGELFF.